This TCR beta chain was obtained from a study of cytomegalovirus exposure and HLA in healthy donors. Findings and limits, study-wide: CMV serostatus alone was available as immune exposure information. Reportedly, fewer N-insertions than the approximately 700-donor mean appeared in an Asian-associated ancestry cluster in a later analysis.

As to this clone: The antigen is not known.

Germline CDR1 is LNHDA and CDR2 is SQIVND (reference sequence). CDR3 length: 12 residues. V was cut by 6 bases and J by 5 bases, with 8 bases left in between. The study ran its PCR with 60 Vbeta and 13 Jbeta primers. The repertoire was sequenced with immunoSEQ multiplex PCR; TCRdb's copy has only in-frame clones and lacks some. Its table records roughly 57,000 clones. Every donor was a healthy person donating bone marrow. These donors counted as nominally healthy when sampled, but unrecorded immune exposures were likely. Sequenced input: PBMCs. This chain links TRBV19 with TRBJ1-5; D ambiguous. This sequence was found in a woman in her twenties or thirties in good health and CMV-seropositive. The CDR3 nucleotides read TGTGCCAGTAGGCGTGAAGATCAGCCCCAGCATTTT. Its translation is CASRREDQPQHF. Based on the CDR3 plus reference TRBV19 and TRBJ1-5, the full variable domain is DGGITQSPKYLFRKEGQNVTLSCEQNLNHDAMYWYRQDPGQGLRLIYYSQIVNDFQKGDIAEGYSVSREKKESFPLTVTSAQKNPTAFYLCASRREDQPQHFGDGTRLSIL.